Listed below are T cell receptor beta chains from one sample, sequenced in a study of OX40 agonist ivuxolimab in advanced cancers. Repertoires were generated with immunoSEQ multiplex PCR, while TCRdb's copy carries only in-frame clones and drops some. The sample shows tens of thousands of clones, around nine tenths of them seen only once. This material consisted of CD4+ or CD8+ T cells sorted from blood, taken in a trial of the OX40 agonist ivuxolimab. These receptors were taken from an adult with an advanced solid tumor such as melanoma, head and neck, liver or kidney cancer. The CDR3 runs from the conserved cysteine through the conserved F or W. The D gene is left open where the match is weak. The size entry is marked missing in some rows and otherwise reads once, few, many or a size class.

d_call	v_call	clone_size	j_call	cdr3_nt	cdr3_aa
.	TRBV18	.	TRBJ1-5	TGTGCCAGCTCACCATTCGATAGCAATCAGCCCCAGCATTTT	CASSPFDSNQPQHF
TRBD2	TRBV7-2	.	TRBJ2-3	TGTGCCAGCAGCTTAGGTGGCGGGAGGGCCCCAGATACGCAGTATTTT	CASSLGGGRAPDTQYF
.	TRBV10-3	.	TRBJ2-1	TGTGCCATCTCTATGTGGGGGATCAATGAGCAGTTCTTC	CAISMWGINEQFF
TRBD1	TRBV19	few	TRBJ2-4	TGTGCCAGTAGTGGGGACAGGGAGGGGGCCAAAAACATTCAGTACTTC	CASSGDREGAKNIQYF
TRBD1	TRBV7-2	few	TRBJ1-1	TGTGCCAGCAGCTTCGAGGGACAGGGTTACACTGAAGCTTTCTTT	CASSFEGQGYTEAFF
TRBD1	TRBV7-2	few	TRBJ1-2	TGTGCCAGCAGCACCAGACAGGGTGGGGCCTATGGCTACACCTTC	CASSTRQGGAYGYTF
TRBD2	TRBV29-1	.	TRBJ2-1	TGCAGCGTTGTCTCTTCAGGGGAGAGGAGGGCGGGGGGTTACAATGAGCAGTTCTTC	CSVVSSGERRAGGYNEQFF
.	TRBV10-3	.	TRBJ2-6	TGTGCCATCAGTGAGTCATTAGGAGGGTCTGGGGCGGCCAACGTCCTGACTTTC	CAISESLGGSGAANVLTF
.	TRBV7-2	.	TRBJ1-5	TGTGCCAGCAGCTTAGTCACCCATCAGCCCCAGCATTTT	CASSLVTHQPQHF
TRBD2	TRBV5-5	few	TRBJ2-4	TGTGCCAGCAGTTCGATCCTGGGGAGGGGCAAAAACATTCAGTACTTC	CASSSILGRGKNIQYF
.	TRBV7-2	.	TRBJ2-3	TGTGCCAGCAGCTTCCGACGGGAGCCTAGCACAGATACGCAGTATTTT	CASSFRREPSTDTQYF
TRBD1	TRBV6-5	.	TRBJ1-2	TGTGCCAGCAGGAAGGGACAGGGAGGCTATGGCTACACCTTC	CASRKGQGGYGYTF
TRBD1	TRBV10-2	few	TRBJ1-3	TGCGCCAGCAGTAGGGGGCTTGATGGAAACACCATATATTTT	CASSRGLDGNTIYF
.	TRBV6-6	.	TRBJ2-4	TGTGCCAGCAGTTACTCGACACTCGGTCTTCAGTACTTC	CASSYSTLGLQYF
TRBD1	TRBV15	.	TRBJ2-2	TGTGCCACCAGCAGAGATGGGCCGGGGACAGGGACCGGGGAGCTGTTTTTT	CATSRDGPGTGTGELFF
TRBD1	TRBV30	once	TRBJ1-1	TGTGCCTGGAGTCCAGGGGGCACTGAAGCTTTCTTT	CAWSPGGTEAFF
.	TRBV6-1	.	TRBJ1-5	TGTGCCAGCAGTGAAGTCCACGGTTTGAGGCCCCAGCATTTT	CASSEVHGLRPQHF
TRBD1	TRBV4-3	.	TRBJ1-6	TGCGCCAGCAGCCAAGTACGACAGGGTTTTGCACCCCTCCACTTT	CASSQVRQGFAPLHF
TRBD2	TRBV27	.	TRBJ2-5	TGTGCCAGCAGTTTCGAACCGCCGGGACTAGCGGCGACCGCGTTTTCCCAGTACTTC	CASSFEPPGLAATAFSQYF
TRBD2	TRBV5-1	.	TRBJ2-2	TGCGCCAGCAGCTCGGTCCTAGCGGGAGATACCACCGGGGAGCTGTTTTTT	CASSSVLAGDTTGELFF
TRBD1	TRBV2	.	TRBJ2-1	TGTGCCAGCATTTTCGGACAGGGGGCTGGGGTTGAGCAGTTCTTC	CASIFGQGAGVEQFF
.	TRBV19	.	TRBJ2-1	TGTGCCAGTAGTGATACGGGAGCACGGGAGCAGTTCTTC	CASSDTGAREQFF
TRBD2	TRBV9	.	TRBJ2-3	TGTGCCAGCAGCGTAGGAAGCGGGAGGGCCCTCGCCTTTGATACGCAGTATTTT	CASSVGSGRALAFDTQYF
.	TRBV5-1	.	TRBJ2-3	TGCGCCAGCGGACCACTCACTAGCACAGATACGCAGTATTTT	CASGPLTSTDTQYF
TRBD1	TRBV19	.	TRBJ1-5	TGTGCCAGTAGTTTCCGATCCTGGCTATGGGACAGGGAGTTTATGAGCAATCAGCCCCAGCATTTT	CASSFRSWLWDREFMSNQPQHF
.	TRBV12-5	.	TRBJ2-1	TGTGCTAGTGGTGGGGGGACCACTTACAATGAGCAGTTCTTC	CASGGGTTYNEQFF
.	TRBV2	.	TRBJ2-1	TGTGCCAGCAGTGTGACAGGGAGGGATGAGCAGTTCTTC	CASSVTGRDEQFF
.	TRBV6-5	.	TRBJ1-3	TGTGCCAGCAAAAGAATAACCAGCTCTGGAAACACCATATATTTT	CASKRITSSGNTIYF
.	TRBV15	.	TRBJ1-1	TGTGCCACCAGCAGAGACCTGCAAGGCACTGAAGCTTTCTTT	CATSRDLQGTEAFF
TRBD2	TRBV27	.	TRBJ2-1	TGTGCCAGCAGCATGACTAGCGGGTCCCCCTACAATGAGCAGTTCTTC	CASSMTSGSPYNEQFF
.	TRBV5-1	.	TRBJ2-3	TGCGCCAGCAGCTTGCTTGGGGAGGAGGAGTATTTT	CASSLLGEEEYF
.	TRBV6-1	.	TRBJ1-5	TGTGCCAGCAGTGAAGTAGGGGCGAATCAGCCCCAGCATTTT	CASSEVGANQPQHF
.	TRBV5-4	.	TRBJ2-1	TGTGCCAGCAGCTTGGTCCTTGGGCTAGACAATGAGCAGTTCTTC	CASSLVLGLDNEQFF
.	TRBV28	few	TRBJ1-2	TGTGCCAGCAGTGGGCAGGTGCGGTATGGCTACACCTTC	CASSGQVRYGYTF
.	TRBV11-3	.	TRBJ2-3	TGTGCCAGCAGCTTAGATCTAACGGATACGCAGTATTTT	CASSLDLTDTQYF
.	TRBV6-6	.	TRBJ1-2	TGTGCCAGCAGTTACTCGCAGGATTATAACTATGGCTACACCTTC	CASSYSQDYNYGYTF
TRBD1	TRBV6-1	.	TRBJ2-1	TGTGCCAGCAGTTGGGGACAGGGGGCCTACAATGAGCAGTTCTTC	CASSWGQGAYNEQFF
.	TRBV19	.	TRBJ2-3	TGTGCCAGTAGTCTTCTCGCGGGCCTAGATACGCAGTATTTT	CASSLLAGLDTQYF
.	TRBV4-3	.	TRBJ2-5	TGCGCCAGCAGCCAAGATAGAGGCGAGACCCAGTACTTC	CASSQDRGETQYF
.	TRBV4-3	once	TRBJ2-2	TGCGCCAGCAGCCAAGATTTGATATCGAACACCGGGGAGCTGTTTTTT	CASSQDLISNTGELFF
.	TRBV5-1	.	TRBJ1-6	TGCGCCAGCAGCTTGGAGGGAGGTAATTCACCCCTCCACTTT	CASSLEGGNSPLHF
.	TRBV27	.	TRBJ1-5	TGTGCCAGCAGCCTCAGCGGAAAGCAGCCCCAGCATTTT	CASSLSGKQPQHF
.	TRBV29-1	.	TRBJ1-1	TGCAGCGGTGGACAGAGGCAGAACACTGAAGCTTTCTTT	CSGGQRQNTEAFF
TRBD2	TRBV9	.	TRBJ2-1	TGTGCCAGCAGCTTAGGGACTAGCGGGAGGAAGTCCTACAATGAGCAGTTCTTC	CASSLGTSGRKSYNEQFF